A single sample gave rise to the 3 T cell receptor beta chains below, sequenced in a study of T cells in Graves' hyperthyroidism and ophthalmopathy. The TCR beta CDR3 regions underwent amplification using RNA transcripts as the source. Primed by the HTBI set, a first-round RT-PCR was run on the TCR CDR3. One entry per CDR3 protein, called by TCRdb with MiXCR from the multiplex PCR reads. The profile shows 480,000 or so distinct CDR3 sequences, approximately 48% of them singletons. Sequencing was performed on peripheral blood or thyroid tissue (not recorded which). The source of these receptors is an adult woman with Graves' disease, either hyperthyroidism or ophthalmopathy (not recorded which).

This clonotype has at least ten counts. The rearrangement uses TRBV5-8 and TRBJ1-4, with no clear D. Germline CDR1 and CDR2: SGHTS and YDEGEE. Trimming took off 4 bases at V and 3 bases at J, with 7 bases between the two ends. The CDR3 runs 13 residues. CDR3 loop: CASSMPPNEKLFF. The CDR3 DNA follows: TGTGCCAGCAGCATGCCCCCTAATGAAAAACTGTTTTTT.

This clonotype was seen a single time. This rearrangement joins TRBV28 to TRBJ2-2, with D maybe TRBD1 (5 bases). The CDR3 extends over 13 amino acids. Trimming shortened V by 7 bases and J by 8 bases, and 14 bases separated the two germline ends. CDR1 is MDHEN, CDR2 SYDVKM, per germline. CDR3 sequence reads: CASTERRTGELFF. The CDR3 bases are TGTGCCAGCACCGAGCGAAGGACAGGGGAGCTGTTTTTT.

This clonotype occurred a few times. This may arise from a read error, as a much more abundant clone is one base away. The chain's CDR3 is CASNRQETQYF. DNA for the CDR3: TGTGCCAGCAACCGCCAAGAGACCCAGTACTTC. The chain joins TRBV2 to TRBJ2-5; D call uncertain. Germline assignment: CDR1 SNHLY and CDR2 FYNNEI. The CDR3 length is 11 residues. V was trimmed by 7 bases and J by 1 base, leaving 4 bases between them. Variable domain in full (rest from reference TRBV2 and TRBJ2-5): EPEVTQTPSHQVTQMGQEVILRCVPISNHLYFYWYRQILGQKVEFLVSFYNNEISEKSEIFDDQFSVERPDGSNFTLKIRSTKLEDSAMYFCASNRQETQYFGPGTRLLVL.